This T cell receptor beta chain was obtained from a study of T cells after yellow fever vaccination. General study results and limits: CD4 and CD8 compartments shared a small share of clonotypes. Reappearing after the booster were most of the clones from primary vaccination (around 96% CD4, around 90% CD8).

This CDR3 region has 16 residues. The trim removed 3 bases at V and 1 base at J, leaving 6 bases unmatched. In its sample, this clonotype was seen a few times. Its cognate antigen is unknown. MiXCR, run by TCRdb on the 5' RACE reads, gives a single entry per CDR3 protein. The data show about 240,000 distinct CDR3 sequences, approximately 3.6% seen once. The chain couples TRBV7-1 to TRBJ2-3, with 8 bases identical to TRBD2. TRBV7-1 counts as an open reading frame of uncertain function. The sequence was collected from a man aged 18 to 35 who received the YFV17D yellow fever vaccine. The specimen comprised PBMCs, sampled 15 days after the yellow fever booster vaccination. DNA of the CDR3: TGTGCCAGCAGCTCCCCGGGGGGGGCGGGCACAGATACGCAGTATTTT. It yields the protein CASSSPGGAGTDTQYF.